What follows are 7 T cell receptor beta chains derived from one specimen sequenced in a study of vaccination and CD4 T cells after COVID-19. This sample's treatment: approximately 11-day PBMC culture with coronavirus spike peptide pools or control peptides (ViraFEST assay). Cultured CD4+ T-cell DNA underwent Oncomine TCR Beta short-read sequencing. TCRdb re-called the PCR reads through MiXCR, storing one row per CDR3 protein. The sample has around 15,000 distinct CDR3 sequences, roughly 73% seen once. Their target antigens are unknown. The material sequenced was CD4+ T cells from blood, cultured in vitro. These receptors originate from a human donor who had recovered from COVID-19.

The chain carries TRBV20-1 and TRBJ1-2; D not resolved. Looked up from germline, CDR1 is DFQATT and CDR2 is SNEGSKA (reference sequence). The ends were cut back, 0 bases at V and 5 bases at J, with 22 bases in the middle. This CDR3 region has 17 residues. CDR3 protein: CSARDSWDAVALYGYTF. Here the CDR3 DNA reads TGCAGTGCTAGAGATTCATGGGATGCGGTGGCTTTGTATGGCTACACCTTC.

The CDR3 is CATSDPSASTDTQYF. The CDR3 DNA reads TGTGCCACCAGTGACCCTAGCGCGAGCACAGATACGCAGTATTTT. The V call is TRBV24-1, the J call TRBJ2-3; perhaps TRBD2 as D (6 bases). Trimming removed 4 bases from V and 0 bases from J, with 10 bases in between. Germline V lookup: CDR1 KGHDR, CDR2 SFDVKD. The CDR3 totals 15 residues.

The V and J genes are TRBV7-9 and TRBJ2-5, with D perhaps matching TRBD2 (5 bases). Germline CDR1 is SEHNR and CDR2 is FQNEAQ (reference sequence). The V end was cut by 1 base, the J end by 2 bases, with 14 bases between. This CDR3 contains 16 residues. As DNA, the CDR3 is TGTGCCAGCAGCTTAGGACCAATCCGGGGACAAGAGACCCAGTACTTC. Protein sequence: CASSLGPIRGQETQYF. Full variable domain (remainder filled in from reference TRBV7-9 and TRBJ2-5): DTGVSQNPRHKITKRGQNVTFRCDPISEHNRLYWYRQTLGQGPEFLTYFQNEAQLEKSRLLSDRFSAERPKGSFSTLEIQRTEQGDSAMYLCASSLGPIRGQETQYFGPGTRLLVL.

The CDR3 DNA reads as TGCAGCGTTGAAGAGCACGGGACGGTCACCGGGGAGCTGTTTTTT. This codes for CSVEEHGTVTGELFF. The chain is built from TRBV29-1 and TRBJ2-2, with D perhaps matching TRBD1 or TRBD2 (5 bases each). With 0 bases removed from V and 4 bases from J, the gap between germline ends came to 12 bases. The CDR3 is 15 amino acids. In germline, CDR1 is SQVTM, CDR2 ANQGSEA.

This clonotype appeared a single time. The chain is built from TRBV6-2 or TRBV6-3 and TRBJ1-2; D ambiguous. CDR1 MNHEY and CDR2 SVGEGT come from the germline V gene. The V end was cut by 7 bases, the J end by 3 bases, with 12 bases between. CDR3 length: 13 amino acids. CDR3 sequence: CASTPTGDYGYTF. The DNA for the CDR3 is TGTGCCAGCACCCCCACCGGGGACTATGGCTACACCTTC.

The chain combines TRBV24-1 with TRBJ2-7, with a weak D call TRBD2 (5 bases). Germline loops: CDR1 KGHDR, CDR2 SFDVKD. V was shortened by 3 bases and J by 5 bases, with 19 bases between the two germline ends. The CDR3 extends over 16 amino acids. The CDR3 DNA follows: TGTGCCACCAGTGATGGAGGAGCTCACCCTGTGGACGAGCAGTACTTC. It translates to CATSDGGAHPVDEQYF.

This chain connects TRBV7-9 to TRBJ2-1, with TRBD2 identical over 13 bases. CDR1 is SEHNR and CDR2 is FQNEAQ in the germline V gene (reference sequence). V lost 5 bases, J lost 1 base, and 5 bases stayed unmatched. CDR3 size: 17 residues. The CDR3 nucleotides read TGTGCCAGCAGCCGTGGGACTAGCGGGAATTCCTACAATGAGCAGTTCTTC. Translation: CASSRGTSGNSYNEQFF.